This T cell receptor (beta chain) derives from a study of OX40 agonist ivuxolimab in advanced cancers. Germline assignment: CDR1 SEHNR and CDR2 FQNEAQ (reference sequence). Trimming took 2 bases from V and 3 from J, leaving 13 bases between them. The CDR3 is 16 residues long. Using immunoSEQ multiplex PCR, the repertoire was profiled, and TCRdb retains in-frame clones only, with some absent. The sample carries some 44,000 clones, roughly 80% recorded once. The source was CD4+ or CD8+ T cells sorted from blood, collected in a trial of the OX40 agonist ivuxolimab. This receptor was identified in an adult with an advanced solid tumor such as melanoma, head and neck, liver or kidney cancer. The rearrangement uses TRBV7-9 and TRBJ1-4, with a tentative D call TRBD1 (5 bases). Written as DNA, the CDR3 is TGTGCCAGCAGCTTAATATCCTGGGGCTCTAATGAAAAACTGTTTTTT. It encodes CASSLISWGSNEKLFF. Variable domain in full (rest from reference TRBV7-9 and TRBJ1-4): DTGVSQNPRHKITKRGQNVTFRCDPISEHNRLYWYRQTLGQGPEFLTYFQNEAQLEKSRLLSDRFSAERPKGSFSTLEIQRTEQGDSAMYLCASSLISWGSNEKLFFGSGTQLSVL.